This T cell receptor (beta chain) was recovered during a study of brain T cells in children with intractable seizures. Overall study results and limits: Pre-surgery blood may have been undersampled, hiding some clones. Only CDR3 sequence similarity suggested viral specificity, without known HCMV serostatus.

Method: immunoSEQ multiplex PCR; TCRdb's copy keeps in-frame clones and lacks some. The data contain 340,000 or so clones, roughly 93% of them singletons. As concerns this clone: The antigen is undetermined.

Stated time point: blood from clinic visit 5 months post-surgery; TSC patient then seizure free. Sequencing was limited to surgery cases with top T cell transcript signatures in brain tissue. Before surgery, patients took at least one anti-epileptic drug. V was clipped by 3 bases and J by 4 bases, with 12 bases between them. Looked up from germline, CDR1 is LNHNV and CDR2 is YYDKDF (reference sequence). The CDR3 loop spans 14 amino acids. This sequence originates from a boy younger than two with tuberous sclerosis and intractable seizures. This sample comprised peripheral blood, obtained approximately 5 months after surgery. V is TRBV15 and J is TRBJ1-1; tentatively, D is TRBD1 (5 bases). CDR3 DNA sequence: TGTGCCACCAGCAGGGACGGGAGGGGCACTGAAGCTTTCTTT. It codes for CATSRDGRGTEAFF.